These T cell receptor beta chains were read from a single sample in a study of T cell responses to AZD1222 COVID-19 vaccine. This table comes from immunoSEQ multiplex PCR, and its TCRdb copy is limited to in-frame clones, with some not included. In the table there are about 56,000 clones, approximately 86% of which are singletons. The sample was peripheral blood, taken 28 days after the second AZD1222 dose. These receptors originate from an adult who received the AZD1222 COVID-19 vaccine. The CDR3 runs from the conserved cysteine through the conserved F or W. A D gene is named only where the DNA matches it firmly. Where a row states a size, it is once, few, many or the class of an expanded clone; other rows omit it.

d_call	v_call	clone_size	j_call	cdr3_aa	cdr3_nt
NA	TRBV5-6	few	TRBJ1-1	CASSADWNTEAFF	TGTGCCAGCAGCGCGGACTGGAACACTGAAGCTTTCTTT
NA	TRBV28	NA	TRBJ2-3	CASSIHRDLELPDTQYF	TGTGCCAGCAGTATCCACAGGGATTTGGAGCTTCCCGATACGCAGTATTTT
TRBD1	TRBV28	few	TRBJ2-7	CASLGRTGGEYEQYF	TGTGCCAGTCTAGGTCGAACAGGGGGCGAATACGAGCAGTACTTC
NA	TRBV18	NA	TRBJ2-5	CASSPPSGETQYF	TGTGCCAGCTCACCACCTTCCGGGGAGACCCAGTACTTC
TRBD1	TRBV7-2	NA	TRBJ2-5	CASSLGTGGETQYF	TGTGCCAGCAGCTTGGGGACAGGTGGAGAGACCCAGTACTTC
NA	TRBV27	NA	TRBJ1-6	CASSSRPAYNSPLHF	TGTGCCAGCAGTTCAAGACCGGCCTATAATTCACCCCTCCACTTT
TRBD1	TRBV19	NA	TRBJ2-3	CASSVTGGGDDTQYF	TGTGCCAGTAGTGTCACAGGGGGAGGTGATGATACGCAGTATTTT
TRBD1	TRBV28	NA	TRBJ2-1	CASRGGTGAYNEQFF	TGTGCCAGCAGGGGTGGGACAGGGGCCTACAATGAGCAGTTCTTC
TRBD1	TRBV6-5	NA	TRBJ1-1	CASSYLQGVSTEAFF	TGTGCCAGCAGTTACCTACAGGGGGTTAGCACTGAAGCTTTCTTT
NA	TRBV28	NA	TRBJ2-1	CASSDVRQKQFF	TGTGCCAGCAGTGACGTCCGACAGAAGCAGTTCTTC
NA	TRBV5-4	NA	TRBJ2-2	CASNSGQPSGELFF	TGTGCCAGCAATTCCGGACAGCCCTCCGGGGAGCTGTTTTTT
NA	TRBV19	NA	TRBJ1-5	CASSIVEVNQPQHF	TGTGCCAGTAGTATAGTTGAGGTAAATCAGCCCCAGCATTTT
TRBD2	TRBV3-1/TRBV3-2	NA	TRBJ2-4	CASSLAGQNIQYF	TGTGCCAGCAGTCTAGCGGGGCAAAACATTCAGTACTTC
NA	TRBV12-3/TRBV12-4	once	TRBJ2-7	CASNLQGHGEQYF	TGTGCCAGCAATTTACAGGGCCATGGCGAGCAGTACTTC
TRBD1	TRBV2	NA	TRBJ1-1	CASRTGEDTEAFF	TGTGCCAGCAGGACAGGGGAGGACACTGAAGCTTTCTTT
TRBD2	TRBV18	few	TRBJ2-1	CASSPRLAGGKNEQFF	TGTGCCAGCTCACCGAGACTAGCGGGAGGTAAAAATGAGCAGTTCTTC
NA	TRBV19	NA	TRBJ1-4	CASSRTQGNNEKLFF	TGTGCCAGTAGTAGAACACAGGGCAATAATGAAAAACTGTTTTTT
NA	TRBV28	NA	TRBJ1-1	CASSLWQGRTEAFF	TGTGCCAGCAGTTTATGGCAGGGGCGCACTGAAGCTTTCTTT
TRBD1	TRBV11-2	NA	TRBJ2-5	CASSQNRGRETQYF	TGTGCCAGCAGCCAGAACAGGGGGCGAGAGACCCAGTACTTC
TRBD1	TRBV29-1	NA	TRBJ1-4	CSVSGGREKLFF	TGCAGCGTTTCAGGGGGCCGGGAAAAACTGTTTTTT
NA	TRBV5-1	NA	TRBJ2-1	CARKGLAPKAYNEQFF	TGCGCCAGGAAGGGACTCGCCCCGAAGGCCTACAATGAGCAGTTCTTC
TRBD1	TRBV7-6	NA	TRBJ1-3	CASSLGGQGAGNTIYF	TGTGCCAGCAGCTTAGGCGGACAGGGAGCGGGAAACACCATATATTTT
NA	TRBV30	NA	TRBJ1-1	CAWSSVDSTEAFF	TGTGCCTGGAGTTCTGTTGATTCAACTGAAGCTTTCTTT
NA	TRBV19	NA	TRBJ1-3	CASNGQSSGNTIYF	TGTGCCAGTAACGGGCAGTCCTCTGGAAACACCATATATTTT
NA	TRBV18	NA	TRBJ2-7	CASSQKGSSYEQYF	TGTGCCAGCTCACAGAAGGGGAGCTCCTACGAGCAGTACTTC
TRBD1	TRBV4-3	NA	TRBJ1-2	CASSQDALRGQGDVYGYTF	TGCGCCAGCAGCCAAGATGCTCTCCGGGGACAGGGGGACGTCTATGGCTACACCTTC
TRBD2	TRBV5-1	NA	TRBJ2-1	CASSRTGLAGLADYNEQFF	TGCGCCAGCAGCCGGACGGGACTAGCGGGGCTAGCCGACTACAATGAGCAGTTCTTC
NA	TRBV27	NA	TRBJ1-5	CASSLTRGNQPQHF	TGTGCCAGCAGTTTAACCCGGGGCAATCAGCCCCAGCATTTT
TRBD1	TRBV9	NA	TRBJ1-6	CASSVGRGRFPSPLHF	TGTGCCAGCAGCGTAGGAAGGGGGCGTTTTCCTTCACCCCTCCACTTT
NA	TRBV3-1/TRBV3-2	NA	TRBJ1-1	CASSQEVTVNTEAFF	TGTGCCAGCAGCCAAGAAGTGACAGTGAACACTGAAGCTTTCTTT
NA	TRBV24-1	NA	TRBJ2-5	CATSDPAGRIQETQYF	TGTGCCACCAGTGACCCCGCAGGGCGGATTCAAGAGACCCAGTACTTC
NA	TRBV18	NA	TRBJ1-4	CASSPQGGFEKLFF	TGTGCCAGCTCACCACAGGGGGGATTCGAAAAACTGTTTTTT
NA	TRBV19	NA	TRBJ1-4	CASSIDRGRNNEKLFF	TGTGCCAGTAGTATAGATCGCGGTAGAAACAATGAAAAACTGTTTTTT
NA	TRBV9	NA	TRBJ2-2	CASSVQGTGELFF	TGTGCCAGCAGCGTACAGGGGACCGGGGAGCTGTTTTTT
TRBD1	TRBV7-2	NA	TRBJ2-3	CASSLAEDRAMVTQYF	TGTGCCAGCAGCTTAGCGGAGGACAGGGCGATGGTTACGCAGTATTTT
NA	TRBV28	NA	TRBJ1-5	CASSDSNQPQHF	TGTGCCAGCTCGGATAGCAATCAGCCCCAGCATTTT
NA	TRBV28	few	TRBJ1-6	CASTTQRGGLHF	TGTGCCAGCACTACGCAGAGGGGGGGCCTCCACTTT
NA	TRBV7-2	NA	TRBJ1-2	CASSQTPGGGNGYTF	TGTGCCAGCAGCCAAACCCCTGGGGGCGGGAATGGCTACACCTTC
TRBD2	TRBV11-2	few	TRBJ2-3	CASSLGLGGRADTQYF	TGTGCCAGCAGCTTAGGTTTAGGCGGGAGGGCAGATACGCAGTATTTT
NA	TRBV5-1	NA	TRBJ1-4	CASSSLATNEKLFF	TGCGCCAGCAGCTCCTTAGCAACTAATGAAAAACTGTTTTTT
NA	TRBV18	NA	TRBJ1-3	CASSLPTGPGNTIYF	TGTGCCAGCTCACTGCCTACGGGCCCAGGAAACACCATATATTTT
NA	TRBV5-1	NA	TRBJ2-6	CASSDFRQTTSGANVLTF	TGCGCCAGCAGCGATTTTCGACAGACAACCTCTGGGGCCAACGTCCTGACTTTC
NA	TRBV7-9	NA	TRBJ1-5	CASSSGTVNQPQHF	TGTGCCAGCAGCTCCGGGACGGTCAATCAGCCCCAGCATTTT
NA	TRBV5-4	NA	TRBJ1-6	CASSLDSFKRSPLHF	TGTGCCAGCAGCCTGGACAGCTTCAAAAGGTCACCCCTCCACTTT
NA	TRBV5-1	NA	TRBJ2-7	CASSLNRPYEQYF	TGCGCCAGCAGCTTGAACAGACCCTACGAGCAGTACTTC
NA	TRBV19	once	TRBJ2-7	CASSVGAQGEQYF	TGTGCCAGTAGTGTGGGGGCACAGGGCGAGCAGTACTTC
NA	TRBV2	NA	TRBJ1-2	CASTYSAGSGRGYTF	TGTGCCAGCACTTATTCCGCAGGGTCCGGACGGGGCTACACCTTC
TRBD1	TRBV19	NA	TRBJ1-2	CASSTPDRGVAF	TGTGCCAGTAGTACCCCGGACAGGGGTGTCGCCTTC
TRBD1	TRBV9	NA	TRBJ1-1	CASSQGADTEAFF	TGTGCCAGCAGTCAGGGGGCTGACACTGAAGCTTTCTTT
NA	TRBV3-1/TRBV3-2	few	TRBJ2-3	CASSQIGDTQYF	TGTGCCAGCAGCCAAATTGGGGATACGCAGTATTTT
NA	TRBV5-1	NA	TRBJ1-6	CASSPAQPNSPLHF	TGCGCCAGCAGCCCGGCACAGCCGAATTCACCCCTCCACTTT